The 25 T cell receptor beta chains given below trace back to one sample, sequenced in a study of cytomegalovirus exposure and HLA in healthy donors. PCR involved 60 Vbeta and 13 Jbeta primers. Repertoires were generated with immunoSEQ multiplex PCR, while TCRdb's copy carries only in-frame clones and drops some. The sample has 140,000 or so clones, around 80% seen once. Sequencing was done on a sample of PBMCs. The receptors originated from a female donor in good health and CMV-seronegative.

CDR3 protein: CASSDSGIGANVLTF. DNA for the CDR3: TGTGCCAGCTCTGACAGTGGGATTGGGGCCAACGTCCTGACTTTC. The chain is built from TRBV28 and TRBJ2-6, with D maybe TRBD1 (5 bases). Trimming left V 8 bases short and J 3 bases short, with 14 bases between. CDR1 is MDHEN, CDR2 SYDVKM, per germline. This CDR3 has 15 amino acids.

V and J are TRBV5-1 and TRBJ2-5, with D possibly matching TRBD1 (7 bases). V was cut by 4 bases and J by 5 bases, with 18 bases left in between. Germline-derived CDR1 and CDR2 are SGHRS and YFSETQ. This CDR3 region has 15 residues. CDR3: CASSGGTAMEETQYF. In DNA form, the CDR3 reads TGCGCCAGCAGCGGGGGGACAGCTATGGAGGAGACCCAGTACTTC.

The rearrangement links TRBV11-2 to TRBJ2-5, with 7 positions matching TRBD2. This CDR3 spans 15 amino acids. The germline CDR1 and CDR2 sequences are SGHAT and FQNNGV. V shed 3 bases and J 4 bases; nucleotides not matched to a gene: 8. The CDR3 nucleotides are TGTGCCAGCAGCTTCTTCCCTAGCGGAATAGAGACCCAGTACTTC. Its translation: CASSFFPSGIETQYF.

The CDR3 nucleotides read TGTGCCAGCAGCCCCAGGGGCTACGAGCAGTACTTC. This codes for CASSPRGYEQYF. V gene TRBV6-5 combines with J gene TRBJ2-7; the D gene is possibly TRBD1 (6 bases). The germline CDR1 and CDR2 sequences are MNHEY and SVGAGI. The CDR3 is 12 amino acids. Between the trimmed V and J ends, which lost 6 bases and 3 bases, there was a span of 9 bases.

The chain joins TRBV9 to TRBJ1-2; 11 bases are shared with TRBD1. The CDR3 is 16 amino acids. V trimming: 0 bases; J trimming: 7 bases; junction bases outside the gene matches: 8. The V gene's germline CDR1 is SGDLS and CDR2 YYNGEE. The CDR3 is CASSVATWTGGRGYTF. The CDR3 DNA sequence: TGTGCCAGCAGCGTAGCTACGTGGACAGGGGGCCGTGGCTACACCTTC.

This sequence joins TRBV15 and TRBJ1-1, with 8 bases identical to TRBD1. The junction had 8 bases not matched to a gene; V was cut back by 5 bases and J by 6 bases. The germline V gene has CDR1 LNHNV and CDR2 YYDKDF (reference sequence). CDR3 length: 14 residues. The chain's CDR3 is CATSLKQGGSEAFF. Written as DNA, the CDR3 is TGTGCCACCAGCCTTAAACAGGGGGGCTCTGAAGCTTTCTTT.

The genes are TRBV9 and TRBJ1-2, with no clear D. Germline V gene data show CDR1 as SGDLS and CDR2 as YYNGEE. The CDR3 has 16 residues. Between the trimmed V and J ends, which lost 1 base and 7 bases, there was a span of 20 bases. The CDR3 region has the DNA TGTGCCAGCAGCGTAAGAAGCGATGGTCGGTTCGGTGGCTACACCTTC. Its translation is CASSVRSDGRFGGYTF.

J is TRBJ1-3 and V is TRBV9; maybe TRBD1 (5 bases). The CDR3 spans 16 residues. Germline V gives CDR1 SGDLS, CDR2 YYNGEE. V dropped 2 bases and J dropped 3 bases, with 15 bases sitting between them. As DNA, the CDR3 is TGTGCCAGCAGCGTGGCCGGCGGAGACAGTGGAAACACCATATATTTT. This codes for CASSVAGGDSGNTIYF.

The chain has TRBV27 and TRBJ1-6; TRBD1 might be the D (6 bases). Germline-derived CDR1 and CDR2 are MNHEY and SMNVEV (reference sequence). This CDR3 is 12 amino acids long. Trimming removed 7 bases at V and 7 bases at J, with 8 bases between. In nucleotides, the CDR3 is TGTGCCAGCACACAGGGAAATTCACCCCTCCACTTT. It yields the protein CASTQGNSPLHF.

The gene calls are TRBV5-4 and TRBJ2-6, with 9 nucleotides matching TRBD2. Trimming cost V 4 bases and J 5 bases; bases outside gene matches: 16. The CDR3 loop spans 19 amino acids. CDR1 is SGHNT and CDR2 is YYREEE in the germline V gene (reference sequence). Here the CDR3 reads CASSLYQGAGGRWANVLTF. CDR3 coding DNA: TGTGCCAGCAGCCTGTACCAGGGAGCGGGAGGCCGCTGGGCCAACGTCCTGACTTTC.

This clone was picked up a small number of times. The rearrangement links TRBV7-9 to TRBJ1-3; TRBD1 aligns across 7 bases. Losses at the gene ends were 6 bases for V and 0 bases for J; bases not matched to a gene: 5. Germline V lookup: CDR1 SEHNR, CDR2 FQNEAQ (reference sequence). The CDR3 length is 15 residues. CDR3 residues: CASSRDSSSGNTIYF. In DNA, the CDR3 is TGTGCCAGCAGTAGGGACAGCTCCTCTGGAAACACCATATATTTT.

This chain joins TRBV13 and TRBJ2-3; weak D call: TRBD2 (6 bases). V gave up 6 bases and J gave up 4 bases, with 17 bases separating them. The CDR3 totals 15 residues. Germline assignment: CDR1 PRHDT and CDR2 FYEKMQ (reference sequence). DNA for the CDR3: TGTGCCAGCAGACCCAGGACTAACACGGCAGATACGCAGTATTTT. This translates into CASRPRTNTADTQYF.

The V call is TRBV7-8, the J call TRBJ2-7, with 7 bases identical to TRBD1. V gave up 3 bases and J gave up 6 bases; unmatched junction bases: 11. The CDR3 runs to 15 residues. CDR1 and CDR2 (germline): SGHVS, FQNEAQ. CDR3: CASSFGANRGGEQYF. In nucleotides, the CDR3 is TGTGCCAGCAGCTTCGGGGCTAACAGGGGTGGCGAGCAGTACTTC.

The chain is built from TRBV6-1 and TRBJ1-3, with 11 positions matching TRBD1. The germline V gene has CDR1 MNHNS and CDR2 SASEGT. The CDR3 length is 14 residues. With V trimmed by 6 bases and J by 7 bases, 5 bases remained unmatched. The CDR3 nucleotides are TGTGCCAGCAGGGGACAGGGGGAAAGCAACACCATATATTTT. Protein product: CASRGQGESNTIYF.

The chain uses TRBV6-6 and TRBJ2-1; 12 positions match TRBD2. The CDR3 is made up of 16 amino acids. The germline V gene has CDR1 MNHNY and CDR2 SVGAGI (reference sequence). With 6 bases clipped from V and 7 bases from J, the junction kept 10 bases outside the gene matches. The CDR3 here is CASRPSGGATGNEQFF. CDR3 in DNA: TGTGCCAGCAGACCTAGCGGGGGGGCCACGGGGAATGAGCAGTTCTTC.

The table lists this clone with a count of one. This rearrangement joins TRBV27 to TRBJ2-5; 8 bases agree with TRBD2. This CDR3 comprises 15 residues. Trimming removed 6 bases from V and 4 bases from J; junction bases left unmatched: 10. CDR1 and CDR2 (germline): MNHEY, SMNVEV (reference sequence). The CDR3 loop is CASRGLATHRETQYF. DNA for the CDR3: TGTGCCAGCAGAGGACTAGCCACCCATCGAGAGACCCAGTACTTC.

The CDR3 region is CASKKGWIYGYTF. The CDR3 DNA follows: TGTGCCAGTAAAAAGGGGTGGATCTATGGCTACACCTTC. The J gene is TRBJ1-2, the V gene TRBV6-5; TRBD1 might be the D (5 bases). Trimming removed 9 bases from V and 4 bases from J, with 15 bases in between. This CDR3 is 13 amino acids long. Germline CDR1 MNHEY, CDR2 SVGAGI.

V gene TRBV19 combines with J gene TRBJ1-2; D ambiguous. CDR3 size: 16 residues. CDR1 and CDR2 from the germline V gene are LNHDA and SQIVND (reference sequence). Trimming stripped 5 bases from V and 8 bases from J, with 24 bases between. CDR3 coding DNA: TGTGCCAGTAGTTCACGTCGCGGGGAAGTCTCTTGGGGCTACACCTTC. This encodes CASSSRRGEVSWGYTF.

The rearrangement uses TRBV29-1 and TRBJ2-7; a possible D gene is TRBD1 (7 bases). CDR3 length: 15 amino acids. CDR1 and CDR2 from the germline V gene are SQVTM and ANQGSEA. Trimming took off 5 bases at V and 2 bases at J, with 19 bases between the two ends. This chain's CDR3 is CSVWGDGTDPYEQYF. The CDR3 DNA is TGCAGCGTTTGGGGGGACGGGACAGATCCCTACGAGCAGTACTTC.

This chain uses TRBV27 with TRBJ2-1, with TRBD1 identical over 7 bases. The germline V gene has CDR1 MNHEY and CDR2 SMNVEV (reference sequence). After removal of 6 bases from V and 0 bases from J, the junction contained 11 bases not matched to a gene. This CDR3 is 17 amino acids long. The CDR3 protein is CASRFQGVLSSYNEQFF. The DNA for the CDR3 is TGTGCCAGCAGGTTTCAGGGGGTCTTAAGCTCCTACAATGAGCAGTTCTTC.

This clone was observed a handful of times. The rearrangement joins TRBV7-6 to TRBJ1-1; D gene ambiguous. This CDR3 is built from 13 residues. V was trimmed by 4 bases and J by 0 bases, leaving 6 bases between them. Germline V gene lookup returns CDR1 SGHVS and CDR2 FNYEAQ. The CDR3 nucleotides are TGTGCCAGCAGCTACACAGTGAACACTGAAGCTTTCTTT. Amino acids: CASSYTVNTEAFF.

The chain carries TRBV7-2 and TRBJ2-3, with a tentative D call TRBD2 (6 bases). V dropped 5 bases and J dropped 6 bases, with 9 bases sitting between them. Germline CDR1 and CDR2: SGHTA and FQGNSA. This CDR3 is built from 12 residues. The CDR3 DNA reads as TGTGCCAGCAGCCATCGGGGGGATACGCAGTATTTT. Translation gives CASSHRGDTQYF.

The J gene is TRBJ1-1, the V gene TRBV9; a possible D gene is TRBD1 (5 bases). The ends were cut back, 0 bases at V and 1 base at J, with 10 bases in the middle. The CDR3 sequence is 15 residues long. Germline CDR1 is SGDLS and CDR2 is YYNGEE. Here the CDR3 DNA reads TGTGCCAGCAGCGTAGATAGGCAGGGGAACACTGAAGCTTTCTTT. Translated: CASSVDRQGNTEAFF.

The chain carries TRBV5-6 and TRBJ1-2; possibly TRBD1 for D (5 bases). Germline V gene lookup returns CDR1 SGHDT and CDR2 YYEEEE. This CDR3 has 13 amino acids. V shed 4 bases and J shed 4 bases, with 11 bases lying between them. The CDR3 nucleotides read TGTGCCAGCAGCCGCGACAGAGTCTATGGCTACACCTTC. Protein sequence: CASSRDRVYGYTF.

This clone was counted between two and nine times. The chain has TRBV10-2 and TRBJ1-1, with a possible D match to TRBD1 (6 bases). This CDR3 contains 16 residues. The germline V gene encodes CDR1 WSHSY and CDR2 SAAADI. V was pared by 0 bases and J by 1 base, with 12 bases between. The chain's CDR3 is CASSESRQVRNTEAFF. CDR3 nucleotide sequence: TGCGCCAGCAGTGAGTCCCGACAGGTGAGGAACACTGAAGCTTTCTTT.